The present T cell receptor beta chain was sequenced within a study of control samples from healthy donors and cancer patients. CDR1 and CDR2 from the germline V gene are SGHAT and FQNNGV. Trimming took off 0 bases at V and 6 bases at J, with 9 bases between the two ends. The CDR3 is made up of 13 amino acids. Some clones are missing from TCRdb's copy, which holds only in-frame ones; the method was immunoSEQ multiplex PCR. The data hold roughly 73,000 clones, with around 92% observed a single time. The sample comprised blood. This TCR was sampled from a woman aged 60 to 75 in good health. This chain uses TRBV11-2 with TRBJ2-7; D gene ambiguous. CDR3 region: CASSLESRREQYF. CDR3 nucleotide sequence: TGTGCCAGCAGCTTAGAATCCCGACGCGAGCAGTACTTC.